This TCR beta chain came from a study of beta chain features in type 1 diabetes (dated by TCRdb to 2016 to 2019). Regarding the research as a whole: No differences in mean age, gender distribution, total cell number or subset yield were found between patients and healthy donors. Whereas all 30 or so donors provided naive and central memory subsets, regulatory and stem cell-like memory subsets were isolated from just 8 patients and about 8 healthy donors. A total of 100 million to 110 million sorted cells were examined across all samples, and a strong correlation was observed between cell number per subset and RNA yield. The study compared TCRB repertoires of sorted circulating CD4+ T cell subsets between recently diagnosed type 1 diabetes patients and matched healthy donors.

CDR1 and CDR2, per the germline V gene, are MNHNS and SASEGT. Including cysteine and phenylalanine, the CDR3 has 15 amino acids. Only CDR3 DNA remains: 45 bases, in frame from the first base. V gives up 2 bases and J gives up 5 bases, and the segment between their germline ends measures 13 bases. The entire amount of isolated RNA was reverse transcribed using the High Capacity cDNA Reverse Transcription Kit, so the sequenced TCRB transcripts were expressed ones. Stem cell-like memory T cell samples underwent survey-depth immunoSEQ sequencing, averaging around 1 million total reads per sample. Sorted cells were lysed in RLT buffer and RNA was extracted with DNase-treated RNeasy Micro or Mini kits, depending on cell number. Each cell subset was processed on its own to prevent cross-contamination, while patient and healthy donor samples were processed together. The immunoSEQ multiplex PCR was used to amplify TCRB sequences from cDNA, yielding 87-bp fragments that span the CDR3 region. Amplicons were sequenced on the Illumina HiSeq platform. Per the original workflow: PCR bias was corrected computationally using synthetic template baselines, and reads within Hamming distance 2 were collapsed, with unmergeable singletons discarded. Reads were aligned to IMGT to assign V, D and J genes, CDR3 length, and insertions or deletions at six rearrangement sites. Clonotype counts were normalized to sorted cell number within each subset before computing true diversity and Gini coefficients with the tcR R package. Repertoire sharing was quantified using the overlap coefficient calculated on TCRB nucleotide sequences. Entries here come from immuneACCESS through TCRdb and include only in-frame sequences with V and J called. Some clones fail to appear in such tables; in the studies checked, an unresolved V gene covers under half of the shortfall, and the cause of the remainder is unknown. V and J calls and clone size come straight from that table; D and trimming were deduced from the DNA. Within this sample are about 16,000 clones, with around 59% of them counted one time only. Of the sample, 0.45% to 0.55% is held by the ten largest clones.

Each donor gave one peripheral blood draw, roughly 110 mL on average, collected into heparinised tubes. A BD FACSAria II and a panel including CD45RO, CCR7, CD25, CD127, CD95 and CD27 were used to sort naive, central memory, regulatory and stem cell-like memory CD4+ T cells. Every sorted population had a purity above 95%. Right away, PBMCs were isolated by Lymphoprep density gradient centrifugation and were stained directly, with no culture step. Samples were stained and sorted in pairs, with one healthy donor and one patient per experiment, so that batch effects were minimized. The count of this clone is one. Its antigen is not yet known. No per-base quality is available; no much larger clone lies one base away. On the study overall, not on this receptor specifically: A moderate but significant shortening of TCRB CDR3 length was observed in type 1 diabetes patients in all four CD4+ subsets. Because cDNA was sequenced instead of genomic DNA, activated cells with high expression could be over-represented, although the groups did not differ in activation or CD3 levels. PCR might favor shorter templates, but patient and control samples were amplified and corrected together, so any skew would affect both groups equally. Because small numbers of individuals were included in the HLA sub-analyses, any influence of HLA type on TCRB rearrangement was left unresolved. Naive, central memory and regulatory TCRB repertoires appeared to be more alike among patients than among healthy donors. Fewer insertions and more nucleotide deletions at VDJ recombination sites were observed in patients with type 1 diabetes, implying thymic rearrangement abnormalities.

The sequence was obtained from a woman aged 18-30 years in good health. Sequences were obtained from stem cell memory CD4+ T cells from blood. Explained via the paper, the cell subset or site label denotes: stem cell-like memory CD4+ T cells. The sequence joins TRBV6-1 to TRBJ2-1, with an unclear D gene assignment. CDR3 protein: CASSEREFRHNEQFF. In nucleotides, the sequence is TGTGCCAGCAGTGAACGAGAATTCCGCCACAATGAGCAGTTCTTC.